These T cell receptor beta chains were read from a single sample in a study of siplizumab effects on memory and regulatory T cells. Repertoires were generated with immunoSEQ multiplex PCR, while TCRdb's copy carries only in-frame clones and drops some. The table shows 110,000 or so clones, with about 92% occurring only once. The sequenced sample consisted of Tregs sorted from blood. These receptors came from a human donor in good health. CDR3s include the opening cysteine and the closing phenylalanine or tryptophan. The D gene is left open where the match is weak. A clone size is listed for some rows: how often the clone was seen (once, few, many), or a class if it is expanded.

D gene | clone size | CDR3 length | J gene | V gene | CDR3 DNA | CDR3 protein
TRBD1 | NA | 19 | TRBJ1-5 | TRBV27 | TGTGCCAGCAGGTTACGAATTCAACCGGGACAGGGGTCCCATCAGCCCCAGCATTTT | CASRLRIQPGQGSHQPQHF
NA | once | 14 | TRBJ1-6 | TRBV25-1 | TGTGCCAGCAGTGACGCTTCGTGGAGATCACCCCTCCACTTT | CASSDASWRSPLHF
TRBD2 | NA | 17 | TRBJ2-3 | TRBV11-3 | TGTGCCAGCAGCCTCGGGACTAGCGGGAGGGCCCAGGATACGCAGTATTTT | CASSLGTSGRAQDTQYF
NA | NA | 12 | TRBJ1-6 | TRBV27 | TGTGCCAGCAGGGAGCGGAATTCACCCCTCCACTTT | CASRERNSPLHF
NA | NA | 12 | TRBJ2-3 | TRBV25-1 | TGTGCCAGCGGCGCAGACAGTGATACGCAGTATTTT | CASGADSDTQYF
TRBD2 | NA | 14 | TRBJ2-3 | TRBV7-3 | TGTGCCAGCAGCTTAGGGCTAGCGGGAGATACGCAGTATTTT | CASSLGLAGDTQYF
NA | NA | 15 | TRBJ1-4 | TRBV6-6 | TGTGCCAGCAGTTACTCGGCAGGGGCCGCGGAAAAACTGTTTTTT | CASSYSAGAAEKLFF
NA | NA | 12 | TRBJ1-2 | TRBV21-1 | TGTGCCAGCAACGGCAGGGGAGATGGCTACACCTTC | CASNGRGDGYTF
TRBD2 | NA | 15 | TRBJ2-5 | TRBV7-9 | TGTGCCAGCAGGCCGGGACTAGCGGTGCAAGAGACCCAGTACTTC | CASRPGLAVQETQYF
NA | once | 11 | TRBJ2-7 | TRBV30 | TGTGCCTGGAGTGCCCCCTACGAGCAGTACTTC | CAWSAPYEQYF
TRBD2 | NA | 16 | TRBJ2-7 | TRBV15 | TGTGCCACCAGCAGAGCAGGTAGCGGGAGGCTCCACGAGCAGTACTTC | CATSRAGSGRLHEQYF
NA | NA | 17 | TRBJ1-3 | TRBV4-1 | TGCGCCAGCAGCCAAGTGCCGTTGAAGGGTTCTGGAAACACCATATATTTT | CASSQVPLKGSGNTIYF
TRBD2 | NA | 15 | TRBJ2-7 | TRBV19 | TGTGCCAGTAGCCACCTCGGGCAGGGACTACACGAGCAGTACTTC | CASSHLGQGLHEQYF
NA | NA | 12 | TRBJ1-1 | TRBV10-2 | TGCGCCAGCAGTACAGGTAGAACTGAAGCTTTCTTT | CASSTGRTEAFF
NA | NA | 13 | TRBJ1-1 | TRBV14 | TGTGCCAGCAGCCCCTACTGGAACACTGAAGCTTTCTTT | CASSPYWNTEAFF
NA | NA | 13 | TRBJ2-2 | TRBV7-9 | TGTGCCAGCAGCTTAGACAGGCTACGGGAGCTGTTTTTT | CASSLDRLRELFF
NA | NA | 14 | TRBJ2-3 | TRBV2 | TGTGCCAGCAGTGATGTTTTTAGCACAGATACGCAGTATTTT | CASSDVFSTDTQYF
NA | NA | 12 | TRBJ1-1 | TRBV6-6 | TGTGCCAGCAACCCAAGGGGGGCCGAAGCTTTCTTT | CASNPRGAEAFF
NA | NA | 13 | TRBJ2-2 | TRBV4-1 | TGCGCCAGCAGCCAAGGATACACCGGGGAGCTGTTTTTT | CASSQGYTGELFF
NA | NA | 11 | TRBJ1-2 | TRBV6-1 | TGTGCCAGCAGCGGGGGCTGGAGCTACACCTTC | CASSGGWSYTF